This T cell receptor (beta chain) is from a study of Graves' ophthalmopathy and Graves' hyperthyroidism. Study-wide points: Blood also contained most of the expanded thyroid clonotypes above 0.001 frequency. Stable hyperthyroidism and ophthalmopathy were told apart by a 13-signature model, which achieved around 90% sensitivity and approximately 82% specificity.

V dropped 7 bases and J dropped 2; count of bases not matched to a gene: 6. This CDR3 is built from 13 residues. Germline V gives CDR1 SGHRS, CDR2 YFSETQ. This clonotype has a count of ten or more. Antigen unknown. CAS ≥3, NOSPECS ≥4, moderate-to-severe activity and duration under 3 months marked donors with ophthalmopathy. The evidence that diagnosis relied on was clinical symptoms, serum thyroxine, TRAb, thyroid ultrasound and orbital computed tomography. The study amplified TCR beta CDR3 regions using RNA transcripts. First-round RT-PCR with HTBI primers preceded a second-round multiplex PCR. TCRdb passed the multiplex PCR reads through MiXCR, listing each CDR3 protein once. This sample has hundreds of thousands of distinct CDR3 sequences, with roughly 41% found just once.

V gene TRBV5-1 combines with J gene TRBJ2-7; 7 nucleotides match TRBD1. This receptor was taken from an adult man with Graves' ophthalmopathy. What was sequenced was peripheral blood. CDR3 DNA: TGCGCCAGCGGCCCGGGACAGACCTACGAGCAGTACTTC. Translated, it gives CASGPGQTYEQYF.